The 29 T cell receptor beta chains below were found in one sample sequenced in a study of cytomegalovirus exposure and HLA in healthy donors. Vbeta (60) and Jbeta (13) primers were used in the PCR. Clones were read by immunoSEQ multiplex PCR, and TCRdb kept only the in-frame ones, dropping some. This sample carries hundreds of thousands of clones, roughly 68% of them seen once, and the ten largest clones take 2.6%. Material: PBMCs. These TCRs come from a man aged 35 to 55 in good health and CMV-seropositive.

This sequence joins TRBV18 and TRBJ2-1; TRBD1 agrees at 7 bases. V trimming: 4 bases; J trimming: 4 bases; junction bases outside the gene matches: 7. The CDR3 totals 15 residues. Per germline, CDR1 KGHSH and CDR2 LQKENI. Here the CDR3 reads CASSRPGTDYNEQFF. The CDR3, as DNA: TGTGCCAGCTCACGGCCCGGGACAGATTACAATGAGCAGTTCTTC.

This clone was observed a handful of times. The CDR3 sequence is CASSIGGNWETQYF. The DNA for the CDR3 is TGTGCCAGTAGTATAGGAGGGAATTGGGAGACCCAGTACTTC. The rearrangement joins TRBV19 to TRBJ2-5, with D possibly TRBD2 on 5 matching bases. Germline V gene sequence: CDR1 LNHDA, CDR2 SQIVND (reference sequence). The length of the CDR3 is 14 residues. Deletions cut 1 base from V and 5 bases from J, with 11 bases between.

This clone was counted only a few times. The V gene is TRBV7-6, the J gene TRBJ2-3; possible D gene TRBD2, 5 bases. CDR1 and CDR2 (germline): SGHVS, FNYEAQ. Trimming removed 3 bases at V and 1 base at J, with 11 bases between. This CDR3 spans 15 amino acids. The CDR3 spells CASSLTGVGTDTQYF. Here the CDR3 DNA reads TGTGCCAGCAGCTTGACCGGGGTAGGCACAGATACGCAGTATTTT.

Only a few counts were recorded for this clone. The gene calls are TRBV28 and TRBJ2-1; 10 bases match TRBD1. The germline gives CDR1 MDHEN, CDR2 SYDVKM. The CDR3 is 14 residues long. J was trimmed by 7 bases and V by 6 bases; bases with no gene match: 6. CDR3 sequence reads: CASRGDRGSNEQFF. In nucleotides, the CDR3 is TGTGCCAGCAGAGGGGACAGGGGTTCAAATGAGCAGTTCTTC.

The chain is built from TRBV7-2 and TRBJ2-1; the match to TRBD1 covers 7 bases. This CDR3 is built from 15 residues. Germline V CDR1 and CDR2: SGHTA, FQGNSA. Trimming took 0 bases from V and 6 from J; bases not matched to a gene: 5. CDR3 bases: TGTGCCAGCAGCTTAGCCGTCGCAGGGGGCAATGAGCAGTTCTTC. It encodes CASSLAVAGGNEQFF.

This clone has a handful of counts. Within the sample, other DNA sequences also encode this same CDR3. The CDR3 nucleotides are TGTGCCAGCACATATTTTTCAGGGCAGCCCCAGCATTTT. This gives the protein CASTYFSGQPQHF. This chain connects TRBV14 to TRBJ1-5, with D tentatively TRBD1 (5 bases). CDR1 and CDR2 from the germline V gene are SGHDN and FVKESK. Trimming stripped 7 bases from V and 7 bases from J, with 14 bases between. The CDR3 extends over 13 amino acids.

Turning to this clone: Other DNA sequences of this sample code for an identical CDR3. V usage is TRBV19 and J usage is TRBJ2-5, with a tentative D call TRBD1 (6 bases). Trimming stripped 6 bases from V and 4 bases from J, with 6 bases between. CDR1 LNHDA and CDR2 SQIVND come from the germline V gene (reference sequence). The CDR3 extends over 11 amino acids. CDR3 nucleotide sequence: TGTGCCAGTAGACAGGGAGAGACCCAGTACTTC. This encodes CASRQGETQYF.

This clone was seen more than once but under ten times. This chain connects TRBV2 to TRBJ2-1; the match to TRBD2 covers 7 bases. Germline CDR1 and CDR2: SNHLY and FYNNEI. J lost 10 bases, V lost 5 bases, and 14 bases had no gene match. This CDR3 region has 15 residues. CDR3 residues: CASSPRGMASGEQFF. The DNA for the CDR3 is TGTGCCAGCAGTCCCCGGGGGATGGCTAGCGGAGAGCAGTTCTTC.

The gene calls are TRBV5-4 and TRBJ2-3; TRBD1 aligns across 7 bases. The CDR3 contains 16 residues. The trim removed 0 bases at V and 5 bases at J, leaving 9 bases unmatched. Germline-derived CDR1 and CDR2 are SGHNT and YYREEE (reference sequence). The CDR3 region is CASSLGLGTERDTQYF. The CDR3 bases are TGTGCCAGCAGCTTGGGTCTCGGGACAGAGCGAGATACGCAGTATTTT.

This sequence joins TRBV29-1 and TRBJ2-7; weak D call: TRBD1 (7 bases). The CDR3 sequence is 14 residues long. Germline V gene sequence: CDR1 SQVTM, CDR2 ANQGSEA. Trimming cost V 7 bases and J 6 bases, with 22 bases left between them. CDR3: CSALGGTANFEQYF. CDR3 nucleotide sequence: TGCAGCGCCTTAGGCGGGACAGCGAATTTCGAGCAGTACTTC.

Comment on this clone: One end of the junction is discordant with germline, which a read error may explain. The rearrangement joins TRBV2 to TRBJ1-5, with D possibly TRBD1 on 5 matching bases. Looked up from germline, CDR1 is SNHLY and CDR2 is FYNNEI. The CDR3 totals 14 residues. The CDR3 is CVSSDSGEGQPQHF. The CDR3 DNA follows: TGTGTCAGCAGTGATTCGGGGGAAGGTCAGCCCCAGCATTTT. Looking up the rest from reference TRBV2 and TRBJ1-5 gives the full variable domain: EPEVTQTPSHQVTQMGQEVILRCVPISNHLYFYWYRQILGQKVEFLVSFYNNEISEKSEIFDDQFSVERPDGSNFTLKIRSTKLEDSAMYFCVSSDSGEGQPQHFGDGTRLSIL.

The chain employs TRBV7-9 and TRBJ2-5; 9 nucleotides agree with TRBD2. V lost 2 bases, J lost 2 bases, and 3 bases stayed unmatched. The CDR3 is 15 amino acids. In germline, CDR1 is SEHNR, CDR2 FQNEAQ (reference sequence). CDR3 sequence reads: CASSLSSGGQETQYF. The CDR3 DNA reads TGTGCCAGCAGCTTAAGCAGCGGGGGGCAAGAGACCCAGTACTTC.

The chain combines TRBV5-1 with TRBJ2-2, with 9 bases fitting TRBD1. J gave up 5 bases and V 3 bases, and 5 bases lay outside the gene matches. Germline V lookup: CDR1 SGHRS, CDR2 YFSETQ. The CDR3 has 15 amino acids. The CDR3 here is CASSSPGTGTGELFF. CDR3 coding DNA: TGCGCCAGCAGCTCCCCCGGGACAGGGACCGGGGAGCTGTTTTTT.

Turning to this clone: Within the sample, other DNA sequences also encode this same CDR3. The rearrangement joins TRBV27 to TRBJ1-6, with 7 positions matching TRBD1. The J segment lost 9 bases and the V segment lost 0 bases, leaving 8 bases of the junction unmatched. CDR1 is MNHEY, CDR2 SMNVEV, per germline (reference sequence). The CDR3 totals 16 residues. In DNA form, the CDR3 reads TGTGCCAGCAGTTTATCTCTACAGGGGTTTGGTTCACCCCTCCACTTT. This sequence encodes CASSLSLQGFGSPLHF.

This chain links TRBV15 with TRBJ2-2; D is perhaps TRBD1 (5 bases). V shed 0 bases and J shed 3 bases, with 8 bases lying between them. The CDR3 runs 15 residues. The germline V gene has CDR1 LNHNV and CDR2 YYDKDF (reference sequence). The DNA of the CDR3 is TGTGCCACCAGCAGAGATGGGGCTGACACCGGGGAGCTGTTTTTT. It is translated as CATSRDGADTGELFF.

The rearrangement uses TRBV7-9 and TRBJ1-4; no definite D call. CDR3 length: 13 amino acids. Trimming removed 1 base from V and 5 bases from J, with 5 bases in between. In germline, CDR1 is SEHNR, CDR2 FQNEAQ (reference sequence). The CDR3 coding sequence is TGTGCCAGCAGCTTAGGGGAGAATGAAAAACTGTTTTTT. Protein sequence: CASSLGENEKLFF.

The gene calls are TRBV6-5 and TRBJ1-2, with D tentatively TRBD1 (5 bases). The V end lost 5 bases, the J end lost 5 bases, and 18 bases lay between the germline ends. The CDR3 runs to 15 residues. Germline CDR1 reads MNHEY; CDR2 reads SVGAGI. CDR3 residues: CASSPGGGELYGYTF. The CDR3 DNA reads as TGTGCCAGCAGTCCGGGAGGAGGGGAACTTTATGGCTACACCTTC.

The chain uses TRBV6-1 and TRBJ1-1, with D possibly being TRBD1 (6 bases). Germline V CDR1 and CDR2: MNHNS, SASEGT. The CDR3 covers 15 residues. V shed 1 base and J shed 4 bases, with 13 bases lying between them. The CDR3 DNA is TGTGCCAGCAGTGAAGAATTGGGGGCGCGCACTGAAGCTTTCTTT. This sequence encodes CASSEELGARTEAFF.

The rearrangement links TRBV2 to TRBJ1-5, with unresolved D. The germline V and J ends were trimmed by 6 bases and 7 bases, with 16 bases remaining between them. The germline gives CDR1 SNHLY, CDR2 FYNNEI. The CDR3 is 14 amino acids. In DNA, the CDR3 is TGTGCCAGCAGAGTGTCGGAGTTATACCAGCCCCAGCATTTT. It specifies CASRVSELYQPQHF.

The rearrangement uses TRBV4-1 and TRBJ1-6; perhaps TRBD1 as D (5 bases). Trimming left V 4 bases short and J 2 bases short, with 15 bases between. Germline CDR1 is MGHRA and CDR2 is YSYEKL. This CDR3 has 17 amino acids. In DNA, the CDR3 is TGCGCCAGCAGCCCGGAGGGAATAGGGGCCTATAATTCACCCCTCCACTTT. This translates into CASSPEGIGAYNSPLHF.

In DNA form, the CDR3 reads TGTGCCAGCACTCAGACAGTCGCGAACACCGGGGAGCTGTTTTTT. It translates to CASTQTVANTGELFF. The rearrangement joins TRBV6-5 to TRBJ2-2; D might be TRBD1 (5 bases). The germline V gene has CDR1 MNHEY and CDR2 SVGAGI. There are 15 residues in the CDR3. The V and J ends lost 7 bases and 0 bases respectively, with 12 bases between them.

This chain joins TRBV29-1 and TRBJ1-2, with TRBD1 as a possible D gene (6 bases). This CDR3 is 12 amino acids long. Germline loops: CDR1 SQVTM, CDR2 ANQGSEA. The V end lost 4 bases, the J end lost 8 bases, and 14 bases lay between the germline ends. The CDR3 region has the DNA TGCAGCGTTGCGGACAGAGGTTGGGGCTACACCTTC. Encoded protein: CSVADRGWGYTF.

This clone was counted only a few times. This sequence joins TRBV7-8 and TRBJ2-5; weak D call: TRBD2 (5 bases). This CDR3 spans 15 amino acids. V lost 3 bases and J 5 bases, leaving 16 bases between the germline ends. The V gene's germline CDR1 is SGHVS and CDR2 FQNEAQ. DNA for the CDR3: TGTGCCAGCAGCTTTCCGACGGTCGGCGGGGAGACCCAGTACTTC. This translates into CASSFPTVGGETQYF.

The chain couples TRBV19 to TRBJ1-2; D is unclear. V was trimmed by 5 bases and J by 8 bases, leaving 15 bases between them. Germline assignment: CDR1 LNHDA and CDR2 SQIVND (reference sequence). The length of the CDR3 is 13 residues. The CDR3 spells CASSPSGRWGYTF. The CDR3 DNA is TGTGCCAGTAGTCCCTCAGGCAGGTGGGGCTACACCTTC.

This clone was seen a single time. The V and J genes are TRBV13 and TRBJ1-5, with D perhaps matching TRBD1 (6 bases). The CDR3 length is 14 residues. CDR1 and CDR2 (germline): PRHDT, FYEKMQ (reference sequence). V lost 5 bases, J lost 6 bases, and 14 bases lay in between. In nucleotides, the CDR3 is TGTGCCAGCAGCCGAGGGGGGGCGGGTCAGCCCCAGCATTTT. Its protein is CASSRGGAGQPQHF.

The rearrangement joins TRBV29-1 to TRBJ1-2; perhaps TRBD1 as D (5 bases). V dropped 4 bases and J dropped 6 bases, with 12 bases sitting between them. This CDR3 contains 12 residues. CDR1 is SQVTM and CDR2 is ANQGSEA in the germline V gene. DNA of the CDR3: TGCAGCGTTGGGCAGGGTGGAGATGGCTACACCTTC. It is translated as CSVGQGGDGYTF.

This chain links TRBV5-4 with TRBJ2-5; D gene uncertain. V was trimmed by 0 bases and J by 3 bases, leaving 9 bases between them. Looked up from germline, CDR1 is SGHNT and CDR2 is YYREEE (reference sequence). The CDR3 spans 14 residues. The CDR3 region is CASSLAGLKETQYF. CDR3 DNA sequence: TGTGCCAGCAGCTTGGCCGGGTTAAAAGAGACCCAGTACTTC.

The V and J genes are TRBV13 and TRBJ1-4; D gene unclear. Trimming pared 0 bases from V and 8 bases from J, leaving 13 bases between. Germline-derived CDR1 and CDR2 are PRHDT and FYEKMQ (reference sequence). The CDR3 loop spans 15 amino acids. CDR3 amino acids: CASSLGQGRTEKLFF. The CDR3 DNA reads as TGTGCCAGCAGCTTAGGGCAAGGGAGAACGGAAAAACTGTTTTTT.

The V call is TRBV4-2, the J call TRBJ2-5, with 8 positions matching TRBD2. The V segment lost 5 bases and the J segment 1 base; nucleotides outside the gene matches: 6. The germline V gene encodes CDR1 LGHNA and CDR2 YNFKEQ. The CDR3 is 15 residues long. CDR3 residues: CASSYLAGFQETQYF. The CDR3 nucleotides read TGTGCCAGCAGCTACCTAGCGGGCTTCCAAGAGACCCAGTACTTC.